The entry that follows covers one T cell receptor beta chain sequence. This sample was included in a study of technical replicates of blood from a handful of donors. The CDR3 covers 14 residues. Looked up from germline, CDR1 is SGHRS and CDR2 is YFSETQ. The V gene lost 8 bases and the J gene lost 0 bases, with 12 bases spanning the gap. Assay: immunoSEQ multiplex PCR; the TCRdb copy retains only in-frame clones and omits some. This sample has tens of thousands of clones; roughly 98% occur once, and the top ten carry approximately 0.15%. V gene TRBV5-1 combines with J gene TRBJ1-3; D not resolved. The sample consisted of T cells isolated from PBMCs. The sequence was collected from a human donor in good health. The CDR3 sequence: CASSSLTSGNTIYF. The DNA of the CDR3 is TGCGCCAGTAGTAGCCTTACCTCTGGAAACACCATATATTTT.